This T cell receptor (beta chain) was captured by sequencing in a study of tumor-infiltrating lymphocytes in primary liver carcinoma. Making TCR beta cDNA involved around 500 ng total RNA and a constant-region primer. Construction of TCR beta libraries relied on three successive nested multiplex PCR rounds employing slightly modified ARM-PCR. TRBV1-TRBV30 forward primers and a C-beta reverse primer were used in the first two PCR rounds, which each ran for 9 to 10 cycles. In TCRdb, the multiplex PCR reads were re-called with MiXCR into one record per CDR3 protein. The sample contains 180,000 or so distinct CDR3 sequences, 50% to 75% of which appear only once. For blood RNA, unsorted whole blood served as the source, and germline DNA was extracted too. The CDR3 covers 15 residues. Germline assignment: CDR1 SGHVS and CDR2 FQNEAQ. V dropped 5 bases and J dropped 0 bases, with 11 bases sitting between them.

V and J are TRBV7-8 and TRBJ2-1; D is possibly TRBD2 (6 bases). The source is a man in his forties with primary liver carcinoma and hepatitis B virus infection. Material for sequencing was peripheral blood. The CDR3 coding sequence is TGTGCCAGCAGCCCGGGACTCCGCTCCTACAATGAGCAGTTCTTC. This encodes CASSPGLRSYNEQFF.